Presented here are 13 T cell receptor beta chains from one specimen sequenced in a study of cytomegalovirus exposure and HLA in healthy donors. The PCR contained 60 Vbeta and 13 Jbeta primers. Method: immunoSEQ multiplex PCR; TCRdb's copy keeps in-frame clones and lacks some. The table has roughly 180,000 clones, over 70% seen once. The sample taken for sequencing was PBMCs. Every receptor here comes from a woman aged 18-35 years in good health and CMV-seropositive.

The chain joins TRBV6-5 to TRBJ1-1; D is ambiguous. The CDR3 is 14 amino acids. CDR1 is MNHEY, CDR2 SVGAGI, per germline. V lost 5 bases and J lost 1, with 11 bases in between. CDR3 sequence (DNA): TGTGCCAGCAGTGAGGGAACAGCGAACACTGAAGCTTTCTTT. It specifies CASSEGTANTEAFF.

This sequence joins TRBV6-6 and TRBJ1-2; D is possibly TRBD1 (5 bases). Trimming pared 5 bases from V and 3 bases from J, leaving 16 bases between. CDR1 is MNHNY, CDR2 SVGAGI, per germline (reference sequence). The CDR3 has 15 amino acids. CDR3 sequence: CASSRPLTGYYGYTF. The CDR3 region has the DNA TGTGCCAGCAGTAGACCACTAACAGGATACTATGGCTACACCTTC.

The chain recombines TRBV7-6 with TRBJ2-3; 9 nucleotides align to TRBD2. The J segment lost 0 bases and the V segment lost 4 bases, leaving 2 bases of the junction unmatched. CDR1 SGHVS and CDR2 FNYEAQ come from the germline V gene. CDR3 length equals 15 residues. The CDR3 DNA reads TGTGCCAGCAGCTATGCGGGGGGGAGCACAGATACGCAGTATTTT. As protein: CASSYAGGSTDTQYF.

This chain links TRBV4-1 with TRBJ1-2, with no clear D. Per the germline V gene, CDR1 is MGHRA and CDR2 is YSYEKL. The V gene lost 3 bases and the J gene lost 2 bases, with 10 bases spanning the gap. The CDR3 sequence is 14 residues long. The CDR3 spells CASSHEPRNYGYTF. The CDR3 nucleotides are TGCGCCAGCAGCCACGAACCTCGGAACTATGGCTACACCTTC.

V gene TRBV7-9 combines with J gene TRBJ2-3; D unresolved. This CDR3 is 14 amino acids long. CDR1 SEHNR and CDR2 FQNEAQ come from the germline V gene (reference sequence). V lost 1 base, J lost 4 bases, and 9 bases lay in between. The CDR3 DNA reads TGTGCCAGCAGCTTAGAGCCGGGTCCAGATACGCAGTATTTT. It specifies CASSLEPGPDTQYF.

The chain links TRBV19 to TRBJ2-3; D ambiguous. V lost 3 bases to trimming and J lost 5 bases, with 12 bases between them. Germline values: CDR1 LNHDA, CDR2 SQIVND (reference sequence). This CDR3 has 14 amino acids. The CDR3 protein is CASSMARIIDTQYF. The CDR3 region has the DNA TGTGCCAGTAGTATGGCTAGGATCATAGATACGCAGTATTTT.

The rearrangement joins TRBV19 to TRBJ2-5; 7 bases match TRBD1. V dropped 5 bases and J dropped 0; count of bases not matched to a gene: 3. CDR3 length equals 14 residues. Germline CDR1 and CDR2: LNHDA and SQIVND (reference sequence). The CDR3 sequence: CASSAGTDQETQYF. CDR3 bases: TGTGCCAGTAGTGCCGGGACAGACCAAGAGACCCAGTACTTC.

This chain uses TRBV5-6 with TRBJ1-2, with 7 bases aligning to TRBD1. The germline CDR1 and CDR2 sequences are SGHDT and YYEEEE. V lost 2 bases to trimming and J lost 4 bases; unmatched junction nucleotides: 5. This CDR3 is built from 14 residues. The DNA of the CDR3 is TGTGCCAGCAGCTTTCCAGGGGGACTCTATGGCTACACCTTC. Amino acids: CASSFPGGLYGYTF.

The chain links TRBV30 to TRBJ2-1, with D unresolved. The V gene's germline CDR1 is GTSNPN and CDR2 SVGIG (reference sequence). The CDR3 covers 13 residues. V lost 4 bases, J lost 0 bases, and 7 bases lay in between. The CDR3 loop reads CAWTIGSYNEQFF. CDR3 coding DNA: TGTGCCTGGACTATCGGCTCCTACAATGAGCAGTTCTTC.

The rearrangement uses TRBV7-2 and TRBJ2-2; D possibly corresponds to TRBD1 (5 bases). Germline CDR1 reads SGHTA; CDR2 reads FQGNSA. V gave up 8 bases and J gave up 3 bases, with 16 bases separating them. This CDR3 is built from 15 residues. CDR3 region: CASGRVVGYTGELFF. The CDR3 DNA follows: TGTGCCAGCGGCAGGGTCGTGGGGTACACCGGGGAGCTGTTTTTT.

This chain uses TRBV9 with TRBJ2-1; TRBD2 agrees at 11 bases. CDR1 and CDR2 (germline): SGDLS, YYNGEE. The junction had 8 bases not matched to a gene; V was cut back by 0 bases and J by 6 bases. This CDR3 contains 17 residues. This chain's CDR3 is CASSVGLAGGPSNEQFF. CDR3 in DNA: TGTGCCAGCAGCGTAGGGTTAGCGGGGGGGCCATCCAATGAGCAGTTCTTC.

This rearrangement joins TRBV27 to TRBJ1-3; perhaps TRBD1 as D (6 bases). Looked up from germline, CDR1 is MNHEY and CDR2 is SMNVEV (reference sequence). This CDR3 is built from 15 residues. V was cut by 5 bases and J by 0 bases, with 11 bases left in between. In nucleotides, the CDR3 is TGTGCCAGCAGTATAGACAGGAGCTCTGGAAACACCATATATTTT. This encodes CASSIDRSSGNTIYF.

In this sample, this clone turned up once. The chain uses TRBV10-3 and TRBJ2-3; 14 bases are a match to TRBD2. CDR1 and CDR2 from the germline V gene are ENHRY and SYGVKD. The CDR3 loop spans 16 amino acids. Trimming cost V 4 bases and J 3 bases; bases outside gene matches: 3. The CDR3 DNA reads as TGTGCCATCAGTGCGACTAGCGGGGGGGGGACAGATACGCAGTATTTT. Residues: CAISATSGGGTDTQYF.